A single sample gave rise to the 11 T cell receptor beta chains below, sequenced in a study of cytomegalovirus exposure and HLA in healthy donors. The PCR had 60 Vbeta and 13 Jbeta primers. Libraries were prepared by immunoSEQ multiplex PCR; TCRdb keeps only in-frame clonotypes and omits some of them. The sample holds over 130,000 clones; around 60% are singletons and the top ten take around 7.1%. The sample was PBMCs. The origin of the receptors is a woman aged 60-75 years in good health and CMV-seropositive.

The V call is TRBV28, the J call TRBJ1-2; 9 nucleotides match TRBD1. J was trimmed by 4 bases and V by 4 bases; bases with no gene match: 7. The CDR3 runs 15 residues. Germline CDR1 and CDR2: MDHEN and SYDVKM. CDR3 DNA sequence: TGTGCCAGCAGTTCCACAGGGGGCTATCCCTATGGCTACACCTTC. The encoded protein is CASSSTGGYPYGYTF.

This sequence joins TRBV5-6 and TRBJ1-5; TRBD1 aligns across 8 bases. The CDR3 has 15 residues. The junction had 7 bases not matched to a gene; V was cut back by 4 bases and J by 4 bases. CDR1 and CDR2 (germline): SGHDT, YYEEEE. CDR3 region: CASSRQGRENQPQHF. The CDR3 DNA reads TGTGCCAGCAGCCGACAGGGGAGGGAAAATCAGCCCCAGCATTTT.

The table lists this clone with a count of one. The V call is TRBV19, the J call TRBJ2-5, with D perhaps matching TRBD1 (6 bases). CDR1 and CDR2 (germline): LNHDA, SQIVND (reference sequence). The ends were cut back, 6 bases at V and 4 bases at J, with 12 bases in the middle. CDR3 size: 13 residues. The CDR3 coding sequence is TGTGCCAGTAGGCTACAGGGTGTAGAGACCCAGTACTTC. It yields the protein CASRLQGVETQYF.

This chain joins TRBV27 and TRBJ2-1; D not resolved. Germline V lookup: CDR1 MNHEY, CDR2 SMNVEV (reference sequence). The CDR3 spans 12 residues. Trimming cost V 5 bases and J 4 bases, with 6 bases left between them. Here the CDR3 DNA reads TGTGCCAGCAGTATCCCGTACAATGAGCAGTTCTTC. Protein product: CASSIPYNEQFF.

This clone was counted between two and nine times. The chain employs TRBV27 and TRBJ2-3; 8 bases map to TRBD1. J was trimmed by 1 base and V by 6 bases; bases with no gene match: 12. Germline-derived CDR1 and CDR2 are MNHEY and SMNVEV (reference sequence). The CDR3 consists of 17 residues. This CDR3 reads CASSALGGQGGTDTQYF. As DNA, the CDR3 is TGTGCCAGCAGCGCCCTCGGCGGACAGGGCGGCACAGATACGCAGTATTTT.

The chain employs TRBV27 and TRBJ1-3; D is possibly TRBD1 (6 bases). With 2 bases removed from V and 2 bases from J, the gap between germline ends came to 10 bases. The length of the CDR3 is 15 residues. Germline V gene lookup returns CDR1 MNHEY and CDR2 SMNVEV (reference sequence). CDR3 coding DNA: TGTGCCAGCAGTTTACAGGGGTCAACTGGAAACACCATATATTTT. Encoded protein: CASSLQGSTGNTIYF.

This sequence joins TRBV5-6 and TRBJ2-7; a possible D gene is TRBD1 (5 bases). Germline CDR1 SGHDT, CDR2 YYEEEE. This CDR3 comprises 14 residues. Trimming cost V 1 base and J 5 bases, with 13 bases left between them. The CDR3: CASSLSGFPHEQYF. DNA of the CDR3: TGTGCCAGCAGCTTGTCAGGGTTCCCCCACGAGCAGTACTTC.

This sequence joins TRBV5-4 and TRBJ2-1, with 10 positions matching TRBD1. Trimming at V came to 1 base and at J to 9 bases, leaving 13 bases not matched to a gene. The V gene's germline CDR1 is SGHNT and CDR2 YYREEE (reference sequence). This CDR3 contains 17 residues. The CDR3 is CASSLNGVRTGGSEQFF. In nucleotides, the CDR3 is TGTGCCAGCAGCTTGAATGGGGTACGGACAGGGGGAAGTGAGCAGTTCTTC.

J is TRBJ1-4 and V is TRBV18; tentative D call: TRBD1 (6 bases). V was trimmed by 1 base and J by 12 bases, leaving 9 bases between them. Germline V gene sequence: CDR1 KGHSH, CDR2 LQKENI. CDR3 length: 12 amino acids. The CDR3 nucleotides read TGTGCCAGCTCACCACGGACAGCGGAACTGTTTTTT. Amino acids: CASSPRTAELFF.

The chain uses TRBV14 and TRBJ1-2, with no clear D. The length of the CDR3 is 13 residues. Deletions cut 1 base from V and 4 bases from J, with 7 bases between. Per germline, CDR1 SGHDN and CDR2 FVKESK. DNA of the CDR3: TGTGCCAGCAGCCAAGGGCAGGTCTATGGCTACACCTTC. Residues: CASSQGQVYGYTF.

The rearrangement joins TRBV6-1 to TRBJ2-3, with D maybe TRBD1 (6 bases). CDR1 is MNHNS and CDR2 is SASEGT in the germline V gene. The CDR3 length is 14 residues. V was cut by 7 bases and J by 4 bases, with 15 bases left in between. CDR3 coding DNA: TGTGCCAGCAAGAGACAGGTAACTCCAGATACGCAGTATTTT. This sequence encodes CASKRQVTPDTQYF.